The 10 T cell receptor beta chains presented below share a single source sample, sequenced in a study of T cells in Graves' hyperthyroidism and ophthalmopathy. Using RNA transcripts as the source, TCR beta CDR3 regions were amplified. TCR CDR3 regions were first amplified by RT-PCR with HTBI primers. Each CDR3 protein is one row after TCRdb ran MiXCR on the multiplex PCR reads. Of about 560,000 distinct CDR3 sequences listed, about 14% are singletons. Sample: blood. These receptors were taken from a woman aged 40 to 50 with Graves' hyperthyroidism.

This clonotype showed up many times. J is TRBJ2-1 and V is TRBV2; D unresolved. Germline V gives CDR1 SNHLY, CDR2 FYNNEI. The ends were cut back, 1 base at V and 4 bases at J, with 5 bases in the middle. The CDR3 sequence is 13 residues long. The CDR3: CASSEDRYNEQFF. CDR3 coding DNA: TGTGCCAGCAGTGAAGATCGATACAATGAGCAGTTCTTC. Variable domain in full (rest from reference TRBV2 and TRBJ2-1): EPEVTQTPSHQVTQMGQEVILRCVPISNHLYFYWYRQILGQKVEFLVSFYNNEISEKSEIFDDQFSVERPDGSNFTLKIRSTKLEDSAMYFCASSEDRYNEQFFGPGTRLTVL.

This clonotype was detected many times. The V call is TRBV7-2, the J call TRBJ1-1; D is perhaps TRBD1 (6 bases). V lost 1 base to trimming and J lost 6 bases, with 15 bases between them. Germline CDR1 and CDR2: SGHTA and FQGNSA. The CDR3 covers 15 residues. This CDR3 reads CASSLGFSGVPEAFF. For the CDR3, the DNA is TGTGCCAGCAGCTTAGGATTTTCAGGGGTTCCTGAAGCTTTCTTT.

On this clonotype: It may be a read error: a sequence one base away is much more abundant. The J gene is TRBJ2-1, the V gene TRBV5-1; D unresolved. This CDR3 spans 16 amino acids. CDR1 and CDR2 (germline): SGHRS, YFSETQ. The CDR3: CASSSDPMSSYNEQSF. CDR3 coding DNA: TGCGCCAGCAGCTCGGACCCAATGAGCTCCTACAATGAGCAGTCCTTC. The full variable domain, rest sourced from reference TRBV5-1 and TRBJ2-1, is KAGVTQTPRYLIKTRGQQVTLSCSPISGHRSVSWYQQTPGQGLQFLFEYFSETQRNKGNFPGRFSGRQFSNSRSEMNVSTLELGDSALYLCASSSDPMSSYNEQSFGPGTRLTVL.

The chain employs TRBV10-3 and TRBJ2-2; possible D gene TRBD2, 5 bases. The length of the CDR3 is 12 residues. Germline V gives CDR1 ENHRY, CDR2 SYGVKD. The V end was cut by 10 bases, the J end by 7 bases, with 13 bases between. CDR3 DNA: TGTGCCACCCGGAGGACCGGCGGGGAGCTGTTTTTT. It encodes CATRRTGGELFF.

This clonotype was detected many times. The chain recombines TRBV27 with TRBJ2-6; D gene uncertain. V lost 3 bases and J 0 bases, leaving 18 bases between the germline ends. Per the germline V gene, CDR1 is MNHEY and CDR2 is SMNVEV (reference sequence). This CDR3 contains 19 residues. CDR3 sequence (DNA): TGTGCCAGCAGTTTGGTGGGGTTCACCCTTAGCTCTGGGGCCAACGTCCTGACTTTC. The encoded protein is CASSLVGFTLSSGANVLTF.

This clonotype has at least ten counts. V and J are TRBV3-1 and TRBJ2-2, with D unclear. This CDR3 comprises 12 residues. The V and J ends lost 5 bases and 1 base respectively, with 2 bases between them. CDR1 LGHDT and CDR2 YNNKEL come from the germline V gene (reference sequence). CDR3 DNA: TGTGCCAGCAGCATGAACACCGGGGAGCTGTTTTTT. This translates into CASSMNTGELFF.

Many counts were recorded for this clonotype. The chain employs TRBV27 and TRBJ2-5, with TRBD2 identical over 8 bases. The CDR3 is made up of 17 amino acids. With 8 bases clipped from V and 1 base from J, the junction kept 15 bases outside the gene matches. Per the germline V gene, CDR1 is MNHEY and CDR2 is SMNVEV (reference sequence). The CDR3 DNA reads as TGTGCCAGCCCTAAACCGACTAGCGCGCTCCCCCAAGAGACCCAGTACTTC. Protein sequence: CASPKPTSALPQETQYF.

This clonotype came up once. V is TRBV19 and J is TRBJ2-7; a possible D gene is TRBD2 (6 bases). The CDR3 is made up of 14 amino acids. Trimming removed 3 bases at V and 3 bases at J, with 12 bases between. The germline gives CDR1 LNHDA, CDR2 SQIVND (reference sequence). The CDR3: CASSILPAGYEQYF. DNA for the CDR3: TGTGCCAGTAGTATCCTCCCAGCGGGCTACGAGCAGTACTTC.

This clonotype came up a few times. V is TRBV7-9 and J is TRBJ2-7; the D is unclear. The ends were cut back, 1 base at V and 2 bases at J, with 9 bases in the middle. The CDR3 covers 14 residues. Germline assignment: CDR1 SEHNR and CDR2 FQNEAQ (reference sequence). CDR3 nucleotides: TGTGCCAGCAGCTTAGGAAAAGGTCCCTACGAGCAGTACTTC. Protein: CASSLGKGPYEQYF.

This clonotype has a count of ten or more. The chain couples TRBV20-1 to TRBJ2-1, with 11 nucleotides matching TRBD2. The junction had 3 bases not matched to a gene; V was cut back by 4 bases and J by 4 bases. The CDR3 is 14 amino acids. The germline V gene has CDR1 DFQATT and CDR2 SNEGSKA (reference sequence). The CDR3 here is CSAKGLAEYNEQFF. The CDR3 nucleotides read TGCAGTGCTAAGGGACTAGCGGAATACAATGAGCAGTTCTTC.